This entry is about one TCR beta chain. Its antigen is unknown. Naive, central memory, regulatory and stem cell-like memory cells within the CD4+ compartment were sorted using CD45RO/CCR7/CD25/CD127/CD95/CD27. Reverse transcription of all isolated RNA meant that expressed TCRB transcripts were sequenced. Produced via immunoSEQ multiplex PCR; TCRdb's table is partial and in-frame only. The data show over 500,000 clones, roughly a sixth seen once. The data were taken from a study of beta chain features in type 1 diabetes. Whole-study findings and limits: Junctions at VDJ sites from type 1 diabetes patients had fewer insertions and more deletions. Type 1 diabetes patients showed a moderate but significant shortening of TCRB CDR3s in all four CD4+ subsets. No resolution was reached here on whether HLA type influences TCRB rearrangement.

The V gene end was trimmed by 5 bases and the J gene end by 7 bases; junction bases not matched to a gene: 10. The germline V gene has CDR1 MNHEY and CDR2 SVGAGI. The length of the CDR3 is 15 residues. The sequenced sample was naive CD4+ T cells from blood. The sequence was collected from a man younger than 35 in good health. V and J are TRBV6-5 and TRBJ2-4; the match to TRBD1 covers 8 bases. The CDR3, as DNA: TGTGCCAGCAGTCACAACCGGGACAGGACGAACATTCAGTACTTC. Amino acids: CASSHNRDRTNIQYF.